This T cell receptor (beta chain) was retrieved from a study of blood T cell repertoires in COVID-19. Profiling relied on immunoSEQ multiplex PCR, and the TCRdb table lists in-frame clones only, not all of them. The profile shows roughly 140,000 clones, 75% to 90% of them singletons. The sample comprised peripheral blood. The source is an older man who had recovered from COVID-19.

CDR3 protein: CASSQGTPGEKLFF. CDR3 coding DNA: TGTGCCAGCAGCCAAGGTACCCCCGGGGAAAAACTGTTTTTT. V and J are TRBV3-1 (or the pseudogene TRBV3-2) and TRBJ1-4; D unresolved. V shed 1 base and J shed 8 bases, with 11 bases lying between them. The V gene's germline CDR1 is LGHDT and CDR2 YNNKEL (reference sequence). The CDR3 loop spans 14 amino acids.